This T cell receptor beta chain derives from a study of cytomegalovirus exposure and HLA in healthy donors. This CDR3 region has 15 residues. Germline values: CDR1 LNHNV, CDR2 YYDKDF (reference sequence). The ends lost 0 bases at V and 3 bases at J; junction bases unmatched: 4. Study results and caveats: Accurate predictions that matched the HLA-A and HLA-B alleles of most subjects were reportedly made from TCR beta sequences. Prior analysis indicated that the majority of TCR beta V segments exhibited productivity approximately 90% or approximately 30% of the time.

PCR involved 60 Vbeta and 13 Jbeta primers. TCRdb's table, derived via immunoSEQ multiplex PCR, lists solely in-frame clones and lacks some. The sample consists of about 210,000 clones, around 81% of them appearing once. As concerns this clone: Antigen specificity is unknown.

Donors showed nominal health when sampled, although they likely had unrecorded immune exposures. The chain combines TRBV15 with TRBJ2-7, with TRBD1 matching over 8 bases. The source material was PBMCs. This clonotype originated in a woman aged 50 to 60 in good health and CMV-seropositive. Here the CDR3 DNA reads TGTGCCACCAGCAGAGATCCAGGGGGCCGCTACGAGCAGTACTTC. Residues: CATSRDPGGRYEQYF.